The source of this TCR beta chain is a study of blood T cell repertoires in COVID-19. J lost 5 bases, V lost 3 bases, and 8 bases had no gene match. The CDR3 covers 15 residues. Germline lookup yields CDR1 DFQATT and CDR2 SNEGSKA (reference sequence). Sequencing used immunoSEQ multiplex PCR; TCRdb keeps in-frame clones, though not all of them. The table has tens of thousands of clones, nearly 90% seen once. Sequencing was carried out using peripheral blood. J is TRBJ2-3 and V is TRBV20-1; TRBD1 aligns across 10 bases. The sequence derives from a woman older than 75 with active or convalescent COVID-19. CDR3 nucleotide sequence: TGCAGTGCTAGTCTCAGGACAGGGGGAATAGATACGCAGTATTTT. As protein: CSASLRTGGIDTQYF.